Each of the 4 T cell receptor beta chains below was sequenced from the same sample in a study of T-cell reconstitution after alpha-beta-depleted transplantation in children (dated by TCRdb to 2015 to 2016). The library was prepared using PCR. Sequencing was carried out with an Illumina HiSeq 2500. TCR library preparation used molecular barcoding, with unique molecular identifiers applied to normalize quantification of the TCRbeta repertoire. TCRdb handled the public reads itself, with Q25 trimming in fastp and clone calling in MiXCR, and kept productive beta chains. Entries that share a CDR3 protein sequence are merged under the most common genes and DNA. For this sample the table gives hundreds of thousands of distinct CDR3 sequences, of which around 7.7% were detected only once. The ten top clones hold approximately 40% of the sample. The sample's treatment or condition, from its label and the paper: allogeneic hematopoietic cell transplantation with graft depleted of TCRalphabeta T cells and CD19 B cells.

Sample: PBMCs, mostly from graft donor cells, taken 360 days after TCRalphabeta/CD19-depleted stem cell transplant. Receptor source: a male patient between 2 and 10 years old who had a stem cell transplant for acute myeloid leukemia, so the T cells may come from the graft donor.

The chain is built from TRBV18 and TRBJ2-7; no clear D gene. The CDR3 runs to 15 residues. Germline V gives CDR1 KGHSH, CDR2 LQKENI. V was shortened by 2 bases and J by 4 bases, with 15 bases between the two germline ends. The CDR3 loop is CASSPGILSGYEQYF. Here the CDR3 DNA reads TGTGCCAGCTCACCAGGGATCCTCAGTGGGTACGAGCAGTACTTC.

In its sample, this clonotype was seen many times. The chain couples TRBV20-1 to TRBJ2-3; 9 nucleotides align to TRBD2. The CDR3 has 16 residues. Germline values: CDR1 DFQATT, CDR2 SNEGSKA (reference sequence). Germline trimming cut 0 bases from V and 3 bases from J; bases unmatched to any gene: 7. The CDR3 sequence is CSARDLAGLATDTQYF. The CDR3 DNA is TGCAGTGCTAGAGATCTTGCGGGACTAGCAACAGATACGCAGTATTTT.

This clonotype was observed a few times. The genes are TRBV29-1 and TRBJ2-5; D call uncertain. The CDR3 runs to 12 residues. The germline CDR1 and CDR2 sequences are SQVTM and ANQGSEA. The V and J ends lost 3 bases and 7 bases respectively, with 12 bases between them. The CDR3 DNA sequence: TGCAGCGTTGATCTCTTACGAGGGACCCAGTACTTC. Residues: CSVDLLRGTQYF. Supplemented by reference TRBV29-1 and TRBJ2-5, the full variable domain reads SAVISQKPSRDICQRGTSLTIQCQVDSQVTMMFWYRQQPGQSLTLIATANQGSEATYESGFVIDKFPISRPNLTFSTLTVSNMSPEDSSIYLCSVDLLRGTQYFGPGTRLLVL.

This clonotype occurred many times. J is TRBJ2-1 and V is TRBV10-3; D unclear. The germline gives CDR1 ENHRY, CDR2 SYGVKD. This CDR3 comprises 17 residues. Deletions cut 0 bases from V and 0 bases from J, with 12 bases between. The CDR3 loop reads CAISESVSRSSYNEQFF. CDR3 coding DNA: TGTGCCATCAGTGAGTCTGTCTCGCGGAGCTCCTACAATGAGCAGTTCTTC.